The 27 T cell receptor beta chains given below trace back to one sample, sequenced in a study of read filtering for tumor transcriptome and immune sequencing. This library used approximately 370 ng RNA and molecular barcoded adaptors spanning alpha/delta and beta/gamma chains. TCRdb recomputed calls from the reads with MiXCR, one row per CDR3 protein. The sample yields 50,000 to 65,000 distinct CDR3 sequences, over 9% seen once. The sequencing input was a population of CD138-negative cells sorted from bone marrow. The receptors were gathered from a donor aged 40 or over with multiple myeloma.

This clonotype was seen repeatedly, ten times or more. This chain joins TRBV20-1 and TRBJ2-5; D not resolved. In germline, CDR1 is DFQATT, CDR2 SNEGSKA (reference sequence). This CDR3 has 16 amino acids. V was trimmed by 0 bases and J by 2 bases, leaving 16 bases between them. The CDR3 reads CSARDLTGGVQETQYF. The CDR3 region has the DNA TGCAGTGCTAGAGATTTGACGGGCGGCGTACAAGAGACCCAGTACTTC.

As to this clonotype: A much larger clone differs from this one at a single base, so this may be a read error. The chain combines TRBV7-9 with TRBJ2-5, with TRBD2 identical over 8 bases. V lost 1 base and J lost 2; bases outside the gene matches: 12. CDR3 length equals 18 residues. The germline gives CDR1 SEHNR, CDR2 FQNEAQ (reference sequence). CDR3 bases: TGTGCCAGCAGCTTAGGGCGGGGGGCGGCCCCCTCACAAGAGACCCAGTACTTC. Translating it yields CASSLGRGAAPSQETQYF.

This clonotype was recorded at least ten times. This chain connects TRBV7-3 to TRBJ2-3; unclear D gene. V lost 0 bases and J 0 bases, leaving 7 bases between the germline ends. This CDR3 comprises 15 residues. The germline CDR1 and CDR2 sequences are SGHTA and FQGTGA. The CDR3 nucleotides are TGTGCCAGCAGCTTAACCCATGGGAGCACAGATACGCAGTATTTT. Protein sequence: CASSLTHGSTDTQYF.

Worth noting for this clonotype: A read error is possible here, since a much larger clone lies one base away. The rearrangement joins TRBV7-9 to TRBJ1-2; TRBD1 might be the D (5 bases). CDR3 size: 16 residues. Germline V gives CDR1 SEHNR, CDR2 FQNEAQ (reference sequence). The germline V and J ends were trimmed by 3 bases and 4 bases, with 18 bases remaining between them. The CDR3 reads CASSFVARAESYGYTF. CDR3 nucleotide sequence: TGTGCCAGCAGCTTTGTGGCCAGGGCGGAGAGCTATGGCTACACCTTC.

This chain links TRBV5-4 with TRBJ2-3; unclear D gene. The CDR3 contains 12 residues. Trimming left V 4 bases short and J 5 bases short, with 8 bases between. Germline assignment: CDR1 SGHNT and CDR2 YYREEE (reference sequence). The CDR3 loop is CASSPAGDTQYF. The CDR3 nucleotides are TGTGCCAGCAGCCCTGCAGGAGATACGCAGTATTTT.

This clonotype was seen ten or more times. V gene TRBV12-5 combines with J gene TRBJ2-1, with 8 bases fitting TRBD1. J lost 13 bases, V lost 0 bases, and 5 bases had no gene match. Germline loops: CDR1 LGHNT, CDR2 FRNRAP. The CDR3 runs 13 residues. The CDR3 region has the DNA TGTGCTAGTGGTTTGGTATCGGGACAGGCTCAGTTCTTC. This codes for CASGLVSGQAQFF.

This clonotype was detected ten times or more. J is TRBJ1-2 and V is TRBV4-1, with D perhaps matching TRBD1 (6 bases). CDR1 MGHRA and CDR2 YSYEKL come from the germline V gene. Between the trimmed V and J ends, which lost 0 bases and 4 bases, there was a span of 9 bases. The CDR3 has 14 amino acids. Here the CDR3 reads CASSQDSRGYGYTF. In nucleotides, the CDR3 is TGCGCCAGCAGCCAAGATAGCAGGGGCTATGGCTACACCTTC.

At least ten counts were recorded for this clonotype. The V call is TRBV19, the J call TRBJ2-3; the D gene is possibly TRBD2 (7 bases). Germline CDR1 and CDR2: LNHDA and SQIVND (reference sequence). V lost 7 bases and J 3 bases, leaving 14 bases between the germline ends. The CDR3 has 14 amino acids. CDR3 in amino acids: CASKRDIITDTQYF. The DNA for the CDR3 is TGTGCCAGTAAGCGGGACATCATAACAGATACGCAGTATTTT.

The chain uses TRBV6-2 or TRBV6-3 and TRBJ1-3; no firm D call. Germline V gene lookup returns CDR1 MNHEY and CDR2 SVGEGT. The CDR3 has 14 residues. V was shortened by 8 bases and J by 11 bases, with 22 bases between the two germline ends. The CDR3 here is CASLKPGGLTAIYF. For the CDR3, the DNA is TGTGCCAGCCTCAAACCTGGAGGGTTGACCGCCATATATTTT.

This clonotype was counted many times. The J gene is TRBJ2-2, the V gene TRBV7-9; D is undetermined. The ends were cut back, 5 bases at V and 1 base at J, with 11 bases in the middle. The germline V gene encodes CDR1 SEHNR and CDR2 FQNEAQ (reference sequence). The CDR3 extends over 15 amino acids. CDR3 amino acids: CASSPPTLNTGELFF. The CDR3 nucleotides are TGTGCCAGCAGCCCCCCGACATTGAACACCGGGGAGCTGTTTTTT.

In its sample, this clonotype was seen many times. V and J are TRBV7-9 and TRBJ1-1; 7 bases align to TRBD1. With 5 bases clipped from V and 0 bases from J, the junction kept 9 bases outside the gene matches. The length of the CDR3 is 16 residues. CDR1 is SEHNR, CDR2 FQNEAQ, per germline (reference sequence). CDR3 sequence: CASSRQLGGMNTEAFF. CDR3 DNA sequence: TGTGCCAGCAGCCGACAGTTAGGGGGCATGAACACTGAAGCTTTCTTT.

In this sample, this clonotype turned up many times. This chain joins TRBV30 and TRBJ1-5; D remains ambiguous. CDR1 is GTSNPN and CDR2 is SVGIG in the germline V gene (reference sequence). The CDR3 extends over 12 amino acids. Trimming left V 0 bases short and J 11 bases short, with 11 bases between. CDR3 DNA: TGTGCCTGGAGTGTGCTTGACCGGGCCCAGCATTTT. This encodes CAWSVLDRAQHF.

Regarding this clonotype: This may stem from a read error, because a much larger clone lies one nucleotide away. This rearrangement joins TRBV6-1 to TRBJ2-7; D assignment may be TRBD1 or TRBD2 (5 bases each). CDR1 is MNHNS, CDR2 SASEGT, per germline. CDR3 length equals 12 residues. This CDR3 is CASSTGTYKQYF. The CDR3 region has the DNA TGTGCCAGCAGTACCGGGACCTACAAGCAGTACTTC.

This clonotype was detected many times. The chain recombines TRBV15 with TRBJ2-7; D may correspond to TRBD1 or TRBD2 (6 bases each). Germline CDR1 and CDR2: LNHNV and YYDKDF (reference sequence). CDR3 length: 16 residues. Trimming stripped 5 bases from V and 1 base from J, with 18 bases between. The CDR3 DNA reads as TGTGCCACCAGCGGAGGGATAGGGGGAGGATCCTACGAGCAGTACTTC. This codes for CATSGGIGGGSYEQYF. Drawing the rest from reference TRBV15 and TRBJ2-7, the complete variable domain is DAMVIQNPRYQVTQFGKPVTLSCSQTLNHNVMYWYQQKSSQAPKLLFHYYDKDFNNEADTPDNFQSRRPNTSFCFLDIRSPGLGDTAMYLCATSGGIGGGSYEQYFGPGTRLTVT.

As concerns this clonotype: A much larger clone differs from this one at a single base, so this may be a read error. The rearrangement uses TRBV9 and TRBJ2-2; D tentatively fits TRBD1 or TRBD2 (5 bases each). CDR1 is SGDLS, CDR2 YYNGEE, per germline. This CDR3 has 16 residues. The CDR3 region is CASSARDGLNTGELLF. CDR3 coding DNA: TGTGCCAGCAGCGCCCGGGACGGGTTGAACACCGGGGAGCTGCTTTTT.

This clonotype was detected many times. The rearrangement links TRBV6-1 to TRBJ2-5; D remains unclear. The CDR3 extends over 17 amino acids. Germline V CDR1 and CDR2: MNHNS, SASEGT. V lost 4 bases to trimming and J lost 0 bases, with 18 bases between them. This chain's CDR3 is CASSARVVSLDQETQYF. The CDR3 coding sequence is TGTGCCAGCAGTGCCCGGGTTGTCTCGCTGGACCAAGAGACCCAGTACTTC.

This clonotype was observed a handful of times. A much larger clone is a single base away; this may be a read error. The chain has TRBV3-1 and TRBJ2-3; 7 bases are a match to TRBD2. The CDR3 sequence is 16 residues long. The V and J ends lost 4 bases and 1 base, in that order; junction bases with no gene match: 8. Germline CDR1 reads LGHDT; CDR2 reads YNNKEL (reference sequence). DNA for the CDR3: TGTGCCAGCAGCCTACGGGGGGTCGGCGGCACAGATACGCAGTATTTT. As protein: CASSLRGVGGTDTQYF.

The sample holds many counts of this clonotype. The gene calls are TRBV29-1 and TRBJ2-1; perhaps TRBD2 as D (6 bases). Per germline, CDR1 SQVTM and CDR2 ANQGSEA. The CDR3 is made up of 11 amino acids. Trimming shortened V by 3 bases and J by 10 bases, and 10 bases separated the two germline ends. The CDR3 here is CSVDEAGEQFF. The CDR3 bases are TGCAGCGTTGATGAGGCGGGAGAGCAGTTCTTC.

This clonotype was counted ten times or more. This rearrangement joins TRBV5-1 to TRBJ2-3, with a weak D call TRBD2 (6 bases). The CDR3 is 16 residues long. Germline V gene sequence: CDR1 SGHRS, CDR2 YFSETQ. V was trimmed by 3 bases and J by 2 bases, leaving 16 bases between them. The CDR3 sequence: CASSSGGATFTDTQYF. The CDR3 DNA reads TGCGCCAGCAGCTCCGGCGGGGCCACATTCACAGATACGCAGTATTTT. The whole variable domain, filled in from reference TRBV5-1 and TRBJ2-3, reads KAGVTQTPRYLIKTRGQQVTLSCSPISGHRSVSWYQQTPGQGLQFLFEYFSETQRNKGNFPGRFSGRQFSNSRSEMNVSTLELGDSALYLCASSSGGATFTDTQYFGPGTRLTVL.

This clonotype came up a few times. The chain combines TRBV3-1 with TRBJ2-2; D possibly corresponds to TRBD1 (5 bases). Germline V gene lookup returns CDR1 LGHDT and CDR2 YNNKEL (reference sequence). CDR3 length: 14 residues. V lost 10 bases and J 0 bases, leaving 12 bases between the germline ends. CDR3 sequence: CATSTAANTGELFF. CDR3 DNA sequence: TGTGCCACCTCGACAGCTGCGAACACCGGGGAGCTGTTTTTT.

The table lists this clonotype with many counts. The CDR3 coding sequence is TGCGCCAGCAGCTGGACAGGGCCGGACACAGATACGCAGTATTTT. Translating it yields CASSWTGPDTDTQYF. V usage is TRBV5-1 and J usage is TRBJ2-3; 8 nucleotides align to TRBD1. Per the germline V gene, CDR1 is SGHRS and CDR2 is YFSETQ. V lost 3 bases, J lost 2 bases, and 5 bases stayed unmatched. The CDR3 has 15 residues.

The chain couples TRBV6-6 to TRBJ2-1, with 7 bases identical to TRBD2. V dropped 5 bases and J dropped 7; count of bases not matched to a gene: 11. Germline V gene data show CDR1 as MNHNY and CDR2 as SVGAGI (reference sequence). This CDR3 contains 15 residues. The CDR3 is CASSPNRREGNEQFF. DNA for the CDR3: TGTGCCAGCAGTCCCAACCGGAGGGAGGGAAATGAGCAGTTCTTC.

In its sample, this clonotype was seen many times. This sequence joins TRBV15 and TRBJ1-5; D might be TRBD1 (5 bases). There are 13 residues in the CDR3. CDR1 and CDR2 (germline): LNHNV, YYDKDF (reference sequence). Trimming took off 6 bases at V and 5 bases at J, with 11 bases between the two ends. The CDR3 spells CATRRGGYQPQHF. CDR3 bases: TGTGCCACCAGGCGCGGGGGTTATCAGCCCCAGCATTTT.

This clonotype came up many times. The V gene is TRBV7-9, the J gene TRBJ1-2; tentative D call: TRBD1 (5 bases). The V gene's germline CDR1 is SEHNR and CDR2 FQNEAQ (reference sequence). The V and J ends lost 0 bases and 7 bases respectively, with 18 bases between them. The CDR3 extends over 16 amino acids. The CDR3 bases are TGTGCCAGCAGCTTAGCGGGGGTTCAGCAGGGCGGTGGCTACACCTTC. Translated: CASSLAGVQQGGGYTF.

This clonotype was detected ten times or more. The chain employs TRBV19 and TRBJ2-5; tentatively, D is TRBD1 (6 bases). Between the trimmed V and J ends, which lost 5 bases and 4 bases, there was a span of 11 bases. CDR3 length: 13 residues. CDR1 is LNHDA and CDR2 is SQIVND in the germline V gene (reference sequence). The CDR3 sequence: CASSARGRETQYF. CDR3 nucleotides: TGTGCCAGTAGTGCCAGGGGTCGAGAGACCCAGTACTTC.

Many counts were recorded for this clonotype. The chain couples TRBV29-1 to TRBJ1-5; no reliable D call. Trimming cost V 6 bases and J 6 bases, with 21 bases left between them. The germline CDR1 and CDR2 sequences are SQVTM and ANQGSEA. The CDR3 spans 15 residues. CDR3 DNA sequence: TGCAGCGTGGGGTTAGGGAAAGGTCTGCGTCAGCCCCAGCATTTT. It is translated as CSVGLGKGLRQPQHF.

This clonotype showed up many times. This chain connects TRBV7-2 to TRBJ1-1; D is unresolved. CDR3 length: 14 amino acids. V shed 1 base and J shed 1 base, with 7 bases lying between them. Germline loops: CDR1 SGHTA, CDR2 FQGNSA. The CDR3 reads CASSLGPQNTEAFF. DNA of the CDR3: TGTGCCAGCAGCTTAGGACCGCAGAACACTGAAGCTTTCTTT.